This TCR beta chain was observed in a study of identical twins. Whole-study findings and limits: Zero-insertion findings could be partly confounded by invariant cells (MAIT and iNKT cells). Conclusions relied on cross-sectional statistical analysis, not following the same donors. Where out-of-frame alpha sequences were twin-shared, they showed excess low generation probability.

In its sample, this clonotype was seen a few times. Its cognate antigen is unknown. The CDR3 consists of 18 residues. The germline V gene encodes CDR1 MGHRA and CDR2 YSYEKL. V was pared by 5 bases and J by 3 bases, with 11 bases of the junction left unmatched. Unique molecular identifiers were present on cDNA, and template switching added a universal primer site. MiXCR was run by TCRdb on the 5' RACE reads, yielding one entry per CDR3 protein. The repertoire consists of a few hundred thousand distinct CDR3 sequences, with 15% occurring once and the leading ten covering roughly 0.4%. These same data were also listed under a study on yellow fever vaccine responses in identical twins.

The V gene is TRBV4-1, the J gene TRBJ2-2, with TRBD2 matching 11 bases. The sample comprised CD4+ T cells sorted from blood. The receptor was derived from a woman younger than 30 in good health. The CDR3 DNA reads as TGCGCCAGCAGCTTCTCGACTAGCGGGGATTCTTACACCGGGGAGCTGTTTTTT. Protein product: CASSFSTSGDSYTGELFF.